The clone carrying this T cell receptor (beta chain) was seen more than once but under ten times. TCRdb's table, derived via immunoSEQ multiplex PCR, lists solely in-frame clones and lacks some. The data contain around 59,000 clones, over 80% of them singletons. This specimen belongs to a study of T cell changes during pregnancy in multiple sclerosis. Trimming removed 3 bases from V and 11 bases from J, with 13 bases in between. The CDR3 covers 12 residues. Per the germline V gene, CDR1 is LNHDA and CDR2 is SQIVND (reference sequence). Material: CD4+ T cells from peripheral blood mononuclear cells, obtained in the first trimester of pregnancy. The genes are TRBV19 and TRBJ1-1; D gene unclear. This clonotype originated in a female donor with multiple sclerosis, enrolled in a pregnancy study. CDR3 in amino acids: CASSILRGNAFF. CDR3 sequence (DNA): TGTGCCAGTAGTATTCTGCGAGGGAACGCTTTCTTT.